One sample yielded the 30 T cell receptor beta chains listed below, sequenced in a study of blood T cell repertoires in COVID-19. Here immunoSEQ multiplex PCR was the method, and the copy in TCRdb shows in-frame clones only, minus some. The sample contains about 440,000 clones, roughly nine tenths of which appear only once. Sequenced material: PBMCs or T cells enriched from blood (not recorded which). The receptors here all came from a woman aged 18-35 years with acute COVID-19.

This clone was found once. V usage is TRBV6-5 and J usage is TRBJ2-3; maybe TRBD2 (5 bases). Between the trimmed V and J ends, which lost 3 bases and 0 bases, there was a span of 10 bases. Germline V gene sequence: CDR1 MNHEY, CDR2 SVGAGI. There are 15 residues in the CDR3. CDR3 protein: CASSYLLASTDTQYF. DNA of the CDR3: TGTGCCAGCAGTTATCTCCTAGCTAGCACAGATACGCAGTATTTT.

The genes are TRBV28 and TRBJ2-2, with D unresolved. This CDR3 has 17 residues. Germline V gives CDR1 MDHEN, CDR2 SYDVKM. The germline V and J ends were trimmed by 3 bases and 0 bases, with 14 bases remaining between them. CDR3 sequence (DNA): TGTGCCAGCAGTTTGCACAGTTCCTCAACGAACACCGGGGAGCTGTTTTTT. This translates into CASSLHSSSTNTGELFF.

This clone appeared once. V and J are TRBV14 and TRBJ2-5; TRBD2 matches at 7 bases. Per the germline V gene, CDR1 is SGHDN and CDR2 is FVKESK. Trimming cost V 2 bases and J 2 bases; bases outside gene matches: 5. The CDR3 has 15 amino acids. The CDR3 here is CASSQLSGPQETQYF. DNA for the CDR3: TGTGCCAGCAGCCAACTTAGCGGGCCTCAAGAGACCCAGTACTTC.

This clone was detected only once. The V call is TRBV19, the J call TRBJ1-1, with 8 bases fitting TRBD1. Germline CDR1 and CDR2: LNHDA and SQIVND (reference sequence). With 5 bases clipped from V and 2 bases from J, the junction kept 13 bases outside the gene matches. The length of the CDR3 is 17 residues. This chain's CDR3 is CASSLSRTGMVNTEAFF. The CDR3 nucleotides are TGTGCCAGTAGTTTGAGCCGGACAGGGATGGTTAACACTGAAGCTTTCTTT. Variable domain in full (rest from reference TRBV19 and TRBJ1-1): DGGITQSPKYLFRKEGQNVTLSCEQNLNHDAMYWYRQDPGQGLRLIYYSQIVNDFQKGDIAEGYSVSREKKESFPLTVTSAQKNPTAFYLCASSLSRTGMVNTEAFFGQGTRLTVV.

This rearrangement joins TRBV5-1 to TRBJ1-4; the D gene is possibly TRBD1 (5 bases). Trimming cost V 3 bases and J 3 bases, with 9 bases left between them. Germline V gene lookup returns CDR1 SGHRS and CDR2 YFSETQ. The CDR3 sequence is 14 residues long. For the CDR3, the DNA is TGCGCCAGCAGCTCAATAGGGGCTAATGAAAAACTGTTTTTT. Protein: CASSSIGANEKLFF.

DNA of the CDR3: TGTGCCAGCAGACTTAGCGGGAGAGCCTACGAGCAGTACTTC. Its protein product is CASRLSGRAYEQYF. The gene calls are TRBV6-5 and TRBJ2-7, with 9 positions matching TRBD2. The ends lost 6 bases at V and 2 bases at J; junction bases unmatched: 5. From germline, CDR1 is MNHEY and CDR2 SVGAGI. The CDR3 totals 14 residues.

The chain links TRBV28 to TRBJ1-1, with a possible D match to TRBD1 (5 bases). The V gene's germline CDR1 is MDHEN and CDR2 SYDVKM. Trimming left V 6 bases short and J 1 base short, with 9 bases between. The CDR3 is made up of 13 amino acids. CDR3 in DNA: TGTGCCAGCAGCCAGACAGCGAACACTGAAGCTTTCTTT. As protein: CASSQTANTEAFF.

J is TRBJ2-7 and V is TRBV6-1; TRBD2 matches at 11 bases. This CDR3 has 17 amino acids. The germline V gene has CDR1 MNHNS and CDR2 SASEGT. With 2 bases clipped from V and 0 bases from J, the junction kept 6 bases outside the gene matches. CDR3 sequence (DNA): TGTGCCAGCAGTGAACCCGGACTAGCGGGTAACTCCTACGAGCAGTACTTC. It is translated as CASSEPGLAGNSYEQYF.

The chain is built from TRBV4-2 and TRBJ1-6; D is ambiguous. The V gene lost 1 base and the J gene lost 0 bases, with 7 bases spanning the gap. The CDR3 has 16 amino acids. Per germline, CDR1 LGHNA and CDR2 YNFKEQ. CDR3 loop: CASSQVWSSYNSPLHF. CDR3 nucleotides: TGTGCCAGCAGCCAAGTTTGGAGCTCCTATAATTCACCCCTCCACTTT.

V is TRBV4-1 and J is TRBJ2-7; 8 nucleotides line up with TRBD2. V shed 1 base, J shed 3 bases, and the junction held 17 bases outside the gene matches. Germline V gives CDR1 MGHRA, CDR2 YSYEKL. This CDR3 spans 19 amino acids. This chain's CDR3 is CASSQGDSPISGVYYEQYF. CDR3 nucleotide sequence: TGCGCCAGCAGCCAAGGGGACTCCCCAATTAGCGGGGTTTACTACGAGCAGTACTTC.

The chain couples TRBV28 to TRBJ1-1; D possibly corresponds to TRBD1 (6 bases). The germline gives CDR1 MDHEN, CDR2 SYDVKM. This CDR3 has 15 amino acids. The ends were cut back, 6 bases at V and 2 bases at J, with 16 bases in the middle. CDR3 region: CASRGSDRVNTEAFF. CDR3 DNA: TGTGCCAGCAGGGGATCGGACAGAGTTAACACTGAAGCTTTCTTT.

A single count supports this clone. CDR3 nucleotides: TGTGCCACCCTTGGGCCCTACGAGCAGTACTTC. This codes for CATLGPYEQYF. The chain is built from TRBV25-1 and TRBJ2-7; D is unclear. The CDR3 runs to 11 residues. Germline-derived CDR1 and CDR2 are MGHDK and SYGVNS. Trimming pared 10 bases from V and 2 bases from J, leaving 9 bases between.

The J gene is TRBJ2-7, the V gene TRBV27, with 9 bases fitting TRBD1. J gave up 2 bases and V 6 bases, and 8 bases lay outside the gene matches. The CDR3 has 15 amino acids. The germline V gene encodes CDR1 MNHEY and CDR2 SMNVEV (reference sequence). CDR3 protein: CASRPGTGMTYEQYF. The CDR3 region has the DNA TGTGCCAGCAGGCCCGGGACAGGGATGACCTACGAGCAGTACTTC.

This chain connects TRBV19 to TRBJ2-2; possible D gene TRBD2, 6 bases. The CDR3 is 14 residues long. CDR1 is LNHDA and CDR2 is SQIVND in the germline V gene (reference sequence). V was trimmed by 9 bases and J by 6 bases, leaving 17 bases between them. The CDR3 spells CASTRTGDAGELFF. The CDR3 coding sequence is TGTGCCAGCACCAGGACGGGGGACGCCGGGGAGCTGTTTTTT.

Concerning this clone itself: At the DNA level, this CDR3 is encoded by other sequences in the same sample as well. The chain joins TRBV5-5 to TRBJ2-7; no clear D gene. The length of the CDR3 is 13 residues. V dropped 0 bases and J dropped 4 bases, with 8 bases sitting between them. The germline CDR1 and CDR2 sequences are SGHKS and YYEKEE (reference sequence). CDR3 sequence (DNA): TGTGCCAGCAGCTTGGCAGGTTCATACGAGCAGTACTTC. Translating it yields CASSLAGSYEQYF.

The chain is built from TRBV14 and TRBJ1-6, with 9 bases that match TRBD1. V lost 1 base and J lost 8; bases outside the gene matches: 3. CDR3 length equals 15 residues. Germline CDR1 and CDR2: SGHDN and FVKESK. The CDR3, as DNA: TGTGCCAGCAGCCAAGGACAGGGGGTTTATTCACCCCTCCACTTT. Translating gives CASSQGQGVYSPLHF.

The rearrangement links TRBV3-1 (or the pseudogene TRBV3-2) to TRBJ2-3, with D possibly matching TRBD2 (5 bases). CDR1 LGHDT and CDR2 YNNKEL come from the germline V gene (reference sequence). CDR3 length: 16 amino acids. Trimming removed 1 base from V and 2 bases from J, with 13 bases in between. Here the CDR3 DNA reads TGTGCCAGCAGCCAAGGACCCGGCCGGGACACAGATACGCAGTATTTT. Translated: CASSQGPGRDTDTQYF.

The chain recombines TRBV9 with TRBJ1-1; the D is unclear. The length of the CDR3 is 14 residues. Trimming took 0 bases from V and 3 from J, leaving 9 bases between them. From germline, CDR1 is SGDLS and CDR2 YYNGEE. CDR3 in amino acids: CASSVEDIDTEAFF. The DNA of the CDR3 is TGTGCCAGCAGCGTAGAAGACATTGACACTGAAGCTTTCTTT.

The gene calls are TRBV27 and TRBJ2-1; TRBD1 matches at 8 bases. The germline gives CDR1 MNHEY, CDR2 SMNVEV (reference sequence). The CDR3 runs to 15 residues. With 6 bases clipped from V and 7 bases from J, the junction kept 11 bases outside the gene matches. CDR3 bases: TGTGCCAGCAGCATCCTGACAGGGGTCGGGAATGAGCAGTTCTTC. This translates into CASSILTGVGNEQFF.

This clone has more than one count but fewer than ten. The V gene is TRBV11-2, the J gene TRBJ2-7; TRBD1 agrees at 10 bases. V trimming: 4 bases; J trimming: 3 bases; junction bases outside the gene matches: 3. The germline gives CDR1 SGHAT, CDR2 FQNNGV. The CDR3 contains 14 residues. The CDR3: CASSSRDRGYEQYF. CDR3 coding DNA: TGTGCCAGCAGCTCAAGGGACAGGGGCTACGAGCAGTACTTC.

The CDR3 DNA reads as TGTGCCAGTAGGAAGGGGGCTGGGGCCAACGTCCTGACTTTC. This codes for CASRKGAGANVLTF. J is TRBJ2-6 and V is TRBV19; TRBD1 is a possible D gene (6 bases). The CDR3 extends over 14 amino acids. Germline loops: CDR1 LNHDA, CDR2 SQIVND (reference sequence). V gave up 6 bases and J gave up 2 bases, with 8 bases separating them.

This clone has a single count. The chain combines TRBV28 with TRBJ1-5, with TRBD1 identical over 7 bases. The germline CDR1 and CDR2 sequences are MDHEN and SYDVKM. V was clipped by 5 bases and J by 6 bases; unmatched bases: 10. The CDR3 is made up of 15 amino acids. The CDR3 coding sequence is TGTGCCAGCAGTCCTCGACAGGGATTGAGTCAGCCCCAGCATTTT. Amino acids: CASSPRQGLSQPQHF.

This clone was seen a single time. This rearrangement joins TRBV29-1 to TRBJ2-7; 9 bases line up with TRBD2. The CDR3 has 13 amino acids. Germline V gene sequence: CDR1 SQVTM, CDR2 ANQGSEA. V gave up 4 bases and J gave up 4 bases; unmatched junction bases: 5. CDR3 amino acids: CSVVPLAGYEQYF. In DNA form, the CDR3 reads TGCAGCGTTGTCCCTCTAGCGGGATACGAGCAGTACTTC.

This clone came up a few times. CDR3 nucleotide sequence: TGTGCCAGCAGCGAGCGGGCGGGGCCGAGCACAGATACGCAGTATTTT. Protein product: CASSERAGPSTDTQYF. V and J are TRBV9 and TRBJ2-3, with a weak D call TRBD2 (6 bases). Germline V gene data show CDR1 as SGDLS and CDR2 as YYNGEE. Trimming cost V 3 bases and J 0 bases, with 14 bases left between them. CDR3 length: 16 residues. The entire variable domain, with the rest obtained from reference TRBV9 and TRBJ2-3, is as follows: DSGVTQTPKHLITATGQRVTLRCSPRSGDLSVYWYQQSLDQGLQFLIQYYNGEERAKGNILERFSAQQFPDLHSELNLSSLELGDSALYFCASSERAGPSTDTQYFGPGTRLTVL.

The rearrangement uses TRBV3-1 (or the pseudogene TRBV3-2) and TRBJ2-7; TRBD1 matches 10 bases. The CDR3 has 14 residues. Trimming removed 8 bases from V and 7 bases from J; junction bases left unmatched: 11. Germline assignment: CDR1 LGHDT and CDR2 YNNKEL (reference sequence). Here the CDR3 reads CASGDRGLAGEQYF. DNA of the CDR3: TGTGCCAGCGGGGACAGGGGTTTGGCTGGGGAGCAGTACTTC.

The V call is TRBV19, the J call TRBJ1-5, with D possibly matching TRBD1 (5 bases). V shed 5 bases and J shed 4 bases, with 15 bases lying between them. Per the germline V gene, CDR1 is LNHDA and CDR2 is SQIVND (reference sequence). The CDR3 has 15 residues. The CDR3 reads CASSPRREGNQPQHF. DNA of the CDR3: TGTGCCAGTAGTCCCCGACGGGAGGGGAATCAGCCCCAGCATTTT.

V is TRBV15 and J is TRBJ1-6; D possibly corresponds to TRBD1 (6 bases). The CDR3 contains 14 residues. With 0 bases removed from V and 7 bases from J, the gap between germline ends came to 7 bases. Germline V gives CDR1 LNHNV, CDR2 YYDKDF (reference sequence). The CDR3 nucleotides read TGTGCCACCAGCAGAGAGGACAGCAATTCACCCCTCCACTTT. This codes for CATSREDSNSPLHF.

CDR3 sequence: CASSQLQGGSYNEQFF. The CDR3 DNA follows: TGTGCCAGCAGCCAATTACAGGGTGGTTCCTACAATGAGCAGTTCTTC. V gene TRBV14 combines with J gene TRBJ2-1; D perhaps matches TRBD1 (6 bases). The CDR3 extends over 16 amino acids. Germline values: CDR1 SGHDN, CDR2 FVKESK. Trimming left V 2 bases short and J 1 base short, with 12 bases between.

The chain carries TRBV7-9 and TRBJ2-3, with D tentatively TRBD1 (6 bases). The germline V gene has CDR1 SEHNR and CDR2 FQNEAQ (reference sequence). The CDR3 extends over 17 amino acids. The ends were cut back, 3 bases at V and 4 bases at J, with 20 bases in the middle. The CDR3: CASSFLIRDTLPDTQYF. CDR3 coding DNA: TGTGCCAGCAGCTTTCTTATCCGGGACACACTCCCAGATACGCAGTATTTT.

V is TRBV10-1 and J is TRBJ2-3; 8 positions agree with TRBD1. The CDR3 has 14 amino acids. From germline, CDR1 is WNHNN and CDR2 SYGVQD (reference sequence). V was pared by 3 bases and J by 7 bases, with 6 bases of the junction left unmatched. The CDR3: CASSDPRGPHTQYF. For the CDR3, the DNA is TGCGCCAGCAGTGACCCCAGGGGGCCACATACGCAGTATTTT.